Presented here are 17 T cell receptor beta chains from one specimen sequenced in a study of PD-1 blockade in classical Hodgkin lymphoma. No patient escaped relapse after autologous stem cell transplantation, and brentuximab vedotin exposure varied. Measured with immunoSEQ multiplex PCR; TCRdb has only the in-frame clones, and not every one. The repertoire consists of approximately 44,000 clones, with over 55% occurring once and the leading ten covering 3%. The specimen comprised peripheral blood mononuclear cells (PBMCs), sampled at baseline. Every receptor here comes from a human donor with classical Hodgkin lymphoma.

The chain couples TRBV14 to TRBJ2-7; D call uncertain. CDR1 SGHDN and CDR2 FVKESK come from the germline V gene. The CDR3 sequence is 12 residues long. V was pared by 3 bases and J by 3 bases, with 6 bases between. CDR3 loop: CASSHVFYEQYF. The CDR3 region has the DNA TGTGCCAGCAGCCATGTCTTCTACGAGCAGTACTTC.

The gene calls are TRBV25-1 and TRBJ1-4; D not resolved. The CDR3 runs 13 residues. The V gene lost 3 bases and the J gene lost 7 bases, with 9 bases spanning the gap. Germline values: CDR1 MGHDK, CDR2 SYGVNS. CDR3: CASSDRAGEKLFF. CDR3 bases: TGTGCCAGCAGTGACCGGGCGGGTGAAAAACTGTTTTTT. The full variable domain, rest sourced from reference TRBV25-1 and TRBJ1-4, is EADIYQTPRYLVIGTGKKITLECSQTMGHDKMYWYQQDPGMELHLIHYSYGVNSTEKGDLSSESTVSRIRTEHFPLTLESARPSHTSQYLCASSDRAGEKLFFGSGTQLSVL.

This sequence joins TRBV29-1 and TRBJ2-3; the D call may be TRBD1 or TRBD2 (5 bases each). The CDR3 loop spans 13 amino acids. Germline assignment: CDR1 SQVTM and CDR2 ANQGSEA. V dropped 2 bases and J dropped 7 bases, with 13 bases sitting between them. CDR3 sequence reads: CSVELRDANTQYF. The CDR3 DNA reads TGCAGCGTTGAACTCCGGGACGCGAATACGCAGTATTTT.

This sequence joins TRBV7-9 and TRBJ2-1, with 8 bases aligning to TRBD1. Trimming removed 1 base from V and 3 bases from J; junction bases left unmatched: 14. CDR1 and CDR2 (germline): SEHNR, FQNEAQ (reference sequence). The CDR3 runs 19 residues. The CDR3 region is CASSLVRLTRTGSYNEQFF. In nucleotides, the CDR3 is TGTGCCAGCAGCTTAGTTCGACTGACTAGGACAGGGAGCTACAATGAGCAGTTCTTC.

DNA for the CDR3: TGTGCCTGGAGTTTGATCGGGACGTCGTACAATGAGCAGTTCTTC. Translated: CAWSLIGTSYNEQFF. The chain couples TRBV30 to TRBJ2-1, with D possibly being TRBD1 or TRBD2 (5 bases each). The length of the CDR3 is 15 residues. The V gene lost 2 bases and the J gene lost 4 bases, with 15 bases spanning the gap. Germline lookup yields CDR1 GTSNPN and CDR2 SVGIG (reference sequence).

V usage is TRBV7-2 and J usage is TRBJ2-2, with no clear D. The germline V gene encodes CDR1 SGHTA and CDR2 FQGNSA. V shed 1 base and J shed 7 bases, with 7 bases lying between them. This CDR3 has 13 amino acids. As DNA, the CDR3 is TGTGCCAGCAGCTTAGTGATCAACGGGGAGCTGTTTTTT. Translated, it gives CASSLVINGELFF.

This chain joins TRBV4-3 and TRBJ2-5; no firm D call. The DNA end is a closer match to TRBJ2-7, so the J assignment may be wrong. Germline V CDR1 and CDR2: LGHNA, YSLEER. The CDR3 is 13 amino acids. The CDR3 DNA follows: TGCGCCAGCAGCCCTTATATGGCCTACGAGCAGTACTTC. Amino acid sequence: CASSPYMAYEQYF.

The rearrangement joins TRBV6-1 to TRBJ1-5, with D hard to call. From germline, CDR1 is MNHNS and CDR2 SASEGT. The V end was cut by 3 bases, the J end by 10 bases, with 13 bases between. CDR3 length: 13 amino acids. CDR3 sequence reads: CASSEAPFDPQHF. The CDR3 DNA sequence: TGTGCCAGCAGTGAGGCCCCTTTTGATCCCCAGCATTTT.

This rearrangement joins TRBV6-5 to TRBJ1-1; 10 bases are a match to TRBD1. CDR1 MNHEY and CDR2 SVGAGI come from the germline V gene. The CDR3 consists of 15 residues. V lost 2 bases, J lost 4 bases, and 4 bases stayed unmatched. This chain's CDR3 is CASSYAGTGVTEAFF. The CDR3 region has the DNA TGTGCCAGCAGTTACGCCGGGACAGGGGTCACTGAAGCTTTCTTT.

The rearrangement joins TRBV30 to TRBJ2-1; D is uncertain. Germline CDR1 is GTSNPN and CDR2 is SVGIG (reference sequence). V lost 6 bases and J 9 bases, leaving 12 bases between the germline ends. CDR3 length equals 11 residues. For the CDR3, the DNA is TGTGCCTGCCTTATCTCTACTGAGCAGTTCTTC. Encoded protein: CACLISTEQFF.

The V and J genes are TRBV19 and TRBJ2-2; D might be TRBD2 (6 bases). The germline V gene has CDR1 LNHDA and CDR2 SQIVND (reference sequence). The CDR3 runs 14 residues. V was cut by 3 bases and J by 1 base, with 6 bases left in between. The CDR3 here is CASSMGGNTGELFF. CDR3 sequence (DNA): TGTGCCAGTAGTATGGGGGGGAACACCGGGGAGCTGTTTTTT.

This clone is judged medium-sized. The rearrangement uses TRBV9 and TRBJ1-1, with unresolved D. This CDR3 region has 13 residues. V lost 6 bases and J lost 1, with 10 bases in between. Germline V gene lookup returns CDR1 SGDLS and CDR2 YYNGEE. The CDR3 sequence: CASTGSENTEAFF. CDR3 coding DNA: TGTGCCAGCACCGGGTCAGAGAACACTGAAGCTTTCTTT.

The chain carries TRBV6-5 and TRBJ1-1; D not resolved. Germline V gene sequence: CDR1 MNHEY, CDR2 SVGAGI. The germline V and J ends were trimmed by 3 bases and 4 bases, with 9 bases remaining between them. This CDR3 region has 13 residues. CDR3 DNA sequence: TGTGCCAGCAGTTATCCGGACCTCACTGAAGCTTTCTTT. It specifies CASSYPDLTEAFF.

This clone was found a few times. The chain combines TRBV28 with TRBJ1-2, with a possible D match to TRBD1 (6 bases). Germline V lookup: CDR1 MDHEN, CDR2 SYDVKM. Trimming cost V 11 bases and J 9 bases, with 22 bases left between them. There are 13 residues in the CDR3. This CDR3 is CAAGPNRDQSYTF. The CDR3 nucleotides read TGTGCCGCCGGCCCGAACAGGGACCAGAGCTACACCTTC.

The chain uses TRBV7-6 and TRBJ2-7; 7 nucleotides agree with TRBD1. The CDR3 consists of 13 residues. J was trimmed by 1 base and V by 5 bases; bases with no gene match: 2. CDR1 and CDR2 (germline): SGHVS, FNYEAQ. The chain's CDR3 is CASSLDRSYEQYF. The CDR3 DNA reads TGTGCCAGCAGCCTGGACAGGTCCTACGAGCAGTACTTC.

The rearrangement links TRBV9 to TRBJ2-3; a possible D gene is TRBD2 (6 bases). This CDR3 comprises 14 residues. Germline lookup yields CDR1 SGDLS and CDR2 YYNGEE. V was shortened by 3 bases and J by 2 bases, with 10 bases between the two germline ends. DNA of the CDR3: TGTGCCAGCAGCGGGGACTTGTTCACAGATACGCAGTATTTT. Its protein product is CASSGDLFTDTQYF.

J is TRBJ1-1 and V is TRBV2, with 8 nucleotides matching TRBD1. V shed 4 bases, J shed 3 bases, and the junction held 10 bases outside the gene matches. CDR3 length: 16 residues. Germline V CDR1 and CDR2: SNHLY, FYNNEI. The CDR3 nucleotides are TGTGCCAGCAGTGGGACAGGGAGGGTCGTGTACACTGAAGCTTTCTTT. Translating it yields CASSGTGRVVYTEAFF.